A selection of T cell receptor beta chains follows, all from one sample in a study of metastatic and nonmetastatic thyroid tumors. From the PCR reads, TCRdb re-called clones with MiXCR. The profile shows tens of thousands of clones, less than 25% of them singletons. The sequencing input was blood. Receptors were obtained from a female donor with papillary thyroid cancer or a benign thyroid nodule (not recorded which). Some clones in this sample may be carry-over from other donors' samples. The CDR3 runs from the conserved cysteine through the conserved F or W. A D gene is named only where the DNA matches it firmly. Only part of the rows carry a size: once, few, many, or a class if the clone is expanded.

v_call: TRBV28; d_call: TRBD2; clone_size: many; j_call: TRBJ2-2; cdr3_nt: TGTGCCAGCAGTCTCAGGACTAGCGAGAGGGCGAGCACCGGGGAGCTGTTTTTT; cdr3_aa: CASSLRTSERASTGELFF
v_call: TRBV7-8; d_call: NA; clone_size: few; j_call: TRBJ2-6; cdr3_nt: TGTGCCAGCAGCTTAGGCAACTCTGGGGCCAACGTCCTGACTTTC; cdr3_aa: CASSLGNSGANVLTF
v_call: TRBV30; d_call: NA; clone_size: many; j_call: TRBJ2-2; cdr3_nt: TGTGCCTGGAGTGTCTTAGAGAACACCGGGGAGCTGTTTTTT; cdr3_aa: CAWSVLENTGELFF
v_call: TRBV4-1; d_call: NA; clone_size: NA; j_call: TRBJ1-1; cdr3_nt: TGCGCCAGCAGCCGCGGGACCGTGAACACTGAAGCTTTCTTT; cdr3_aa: CASSRGTVNTEAFF
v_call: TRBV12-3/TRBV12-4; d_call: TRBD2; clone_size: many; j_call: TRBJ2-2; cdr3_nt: TGTGCCAGCAGTGCGGTCACCGGGACTAGAACCGGGGAGCTGTTTTTT; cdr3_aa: CASSAVTGTRTGELFF
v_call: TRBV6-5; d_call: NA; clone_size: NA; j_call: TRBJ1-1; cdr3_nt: TGTGCCAGCAGTTTCGGGGGCGAAGCTTTCTTT; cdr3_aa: CASSFGGEAFF
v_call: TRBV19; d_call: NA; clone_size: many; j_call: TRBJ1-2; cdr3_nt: TGTGCCAGTTGCCGGGACAACTCTAACTATGGCTACACCTTC; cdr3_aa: CASCRDNSNYGYTF
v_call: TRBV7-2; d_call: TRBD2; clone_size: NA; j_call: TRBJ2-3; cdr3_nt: TGTGCCAGCAGCCCTAGCGGGGTCAGCACAGATACGCAGTATTTT; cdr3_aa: CASSPSGVSTDTQYF
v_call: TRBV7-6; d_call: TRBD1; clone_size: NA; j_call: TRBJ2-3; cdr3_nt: TGTGCCAGCACCTCACGGACAGGAACAGACTTAAACCCAGATACGCAGTATTTT; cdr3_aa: CASTSRTGTDLNPDTQYF
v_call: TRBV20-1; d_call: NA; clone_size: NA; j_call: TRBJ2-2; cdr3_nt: TGCAGTGCTAGGTCCAGGACGGCGAACACCGGGGAGCTGTTTTTT; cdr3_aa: CSARSRTANTGELFF
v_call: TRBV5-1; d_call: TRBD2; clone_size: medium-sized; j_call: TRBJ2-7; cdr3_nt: TGCGCCAGCAGCCGACTAGCGGAGAAATACGAGCAGTACTTC; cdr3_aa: CASSRLAEKYEQYF
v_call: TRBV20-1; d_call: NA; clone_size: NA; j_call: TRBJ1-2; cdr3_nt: TGCAGTGCTTCACTCCAGGGAGTGGATGGCTACACCTTC; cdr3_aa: CSASLQGVDGYTF
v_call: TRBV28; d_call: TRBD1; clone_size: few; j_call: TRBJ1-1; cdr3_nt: TGTGCCAGCAGGACAGGGATCATTTATTCCAGCACTGAAGCTTTCTTT; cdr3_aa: CASRTGIIYSSTEAFF
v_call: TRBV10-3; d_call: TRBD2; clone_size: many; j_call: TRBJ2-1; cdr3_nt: TGTGCTATCAGTGAGACTAGCGGGAGGAACGCGAATGAGCAGTTCTTC; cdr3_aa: CAISETSGRNANEQFF
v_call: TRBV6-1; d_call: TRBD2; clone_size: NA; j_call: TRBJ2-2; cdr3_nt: TGTGCCAGCAGTGAGACTAGCGGGGGGGCCGGGGAGCTGTTTTTT; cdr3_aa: CASSETSGGAGELFF
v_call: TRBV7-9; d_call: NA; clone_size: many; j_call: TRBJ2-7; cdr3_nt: TGTGCCAGCAGCTTAGGGGGGACAGAGCAGTACTTC; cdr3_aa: CASSLGGTEQYF
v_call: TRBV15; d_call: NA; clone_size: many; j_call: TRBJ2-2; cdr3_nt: TGTGCCACCAACAGAGATACTGCCACCCGGGAGCTGTTTTTT; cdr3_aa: CATNRDTATRELFF
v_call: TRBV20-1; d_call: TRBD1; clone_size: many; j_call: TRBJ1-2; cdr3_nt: TGCAGTGCACCCGGGACAGGGTTGCGCGGCTACACCTTC; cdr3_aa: CSAPGTGLRGYTF
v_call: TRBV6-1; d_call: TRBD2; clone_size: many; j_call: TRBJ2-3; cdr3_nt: TGTGCCAGCAGTGAATATCTACTTAGCGGGAGTGGTGATACGCAGTATTTT; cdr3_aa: CASSEYLLSGSGDTQYF
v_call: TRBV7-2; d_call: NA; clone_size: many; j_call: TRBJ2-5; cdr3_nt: TGTGCCAGCAGCATCCTAGAGACCCAGTACTTC; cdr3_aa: CASSILETQYF
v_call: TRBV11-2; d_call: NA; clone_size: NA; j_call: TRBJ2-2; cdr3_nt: TGTTCCAGCAGCCCACGCACACTAGCTTCCGGGGAGCTGTTTTTT; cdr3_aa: CSSSPRTLASGELFF
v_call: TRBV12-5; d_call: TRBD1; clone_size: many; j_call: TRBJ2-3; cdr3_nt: TGTGCTAGTGGTTTGGCTCGTACAGGGGTTGGAGATACGCAGTATTTT; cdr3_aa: CASGLARTGVGDTQYF
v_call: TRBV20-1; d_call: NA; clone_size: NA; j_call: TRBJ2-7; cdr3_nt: TGCAGTTCTAGAGAGCGGCTCGAGCAGTACTTC; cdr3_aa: CSSRERLEQYF
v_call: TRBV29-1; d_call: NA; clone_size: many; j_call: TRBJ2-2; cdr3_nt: TGCAGTAACAGGGTCGCCGGGGAGCTGTTTTTT; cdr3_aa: CSNRVAGELFF
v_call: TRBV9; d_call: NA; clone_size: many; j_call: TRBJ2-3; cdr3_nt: TGTGCCAGCAGCGTAGAGGGTAGGAGGACAGATACGCAGTATTTT; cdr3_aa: CASSVEGRRTDTQYF
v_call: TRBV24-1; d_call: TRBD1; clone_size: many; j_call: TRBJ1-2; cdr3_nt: TGTGCCACCAGTGACTCTAACGGACAGGCCAACTATGGCTACACCTTC; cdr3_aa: CATSDSNGQANYGYTF
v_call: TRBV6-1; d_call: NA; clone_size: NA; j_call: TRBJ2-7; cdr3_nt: TGTGCCAGCAGCCCCGATCTGTACGATCAGTACTTC; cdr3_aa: CASSPDLYDQYF
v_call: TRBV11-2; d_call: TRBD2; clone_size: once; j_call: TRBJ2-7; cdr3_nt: TGTGCCAGCAGCGGGCGGGGGGGACTATCCGACTACGAGCAGTACTTC; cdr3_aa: CASSGRGGLSDYEQYF
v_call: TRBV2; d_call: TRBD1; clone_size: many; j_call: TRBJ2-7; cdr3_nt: TGTGCCAGTACCCACGGGACAGGGTTTTACGAGCAGTACTTC; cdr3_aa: CASTHGTGFYEQYF
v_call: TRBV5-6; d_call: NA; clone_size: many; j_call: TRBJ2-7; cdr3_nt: TGTGCCAGCAGCTTATCAACCTACGAGCAGTACTTC; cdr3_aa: CASSLSTYEQYF
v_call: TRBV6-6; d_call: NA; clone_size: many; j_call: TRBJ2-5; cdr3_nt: TGTGCCAGCAGTTACTCCGGACGGCCCCAAGAGACCCAGTACTTC; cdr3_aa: CASSYSGRPQETQYF
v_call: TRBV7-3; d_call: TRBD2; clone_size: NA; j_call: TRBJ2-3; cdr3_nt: TGTGCCAGTAGATCCCCAATAGCGGGAGGTATGACAGATACGCAGTATTTT; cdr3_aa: CASRSPIAGGMTDTQYF
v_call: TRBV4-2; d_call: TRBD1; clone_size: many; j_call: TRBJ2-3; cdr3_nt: TGTGCCAGTAGGCCGGGACAGGGTTTAGATACGCAGTATTTT; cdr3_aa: CASRPGQGLDTQYF
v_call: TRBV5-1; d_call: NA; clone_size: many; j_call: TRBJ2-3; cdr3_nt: TGCGCCAGCAGCTTGGCCGGCGGACAACCAGATACGCAGTATTTT; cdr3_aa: CASSLAGGQPDTQYF
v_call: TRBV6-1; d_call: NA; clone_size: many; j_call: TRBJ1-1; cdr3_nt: TGTGCCAGCTCCGGACAAATGAACACTGAAGCTTTCTTT; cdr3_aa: CASSGQMNTEAFF
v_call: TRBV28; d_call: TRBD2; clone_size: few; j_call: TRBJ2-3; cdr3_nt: TGTGCCAGCAGTTTGCGAGGGAGGGAGATCACAGATACGCAGTATTTT; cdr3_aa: CASSLRGREITDTQYF
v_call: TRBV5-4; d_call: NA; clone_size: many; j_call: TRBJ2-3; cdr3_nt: TGTGCCAGCAGCTTGGCAAGGACAGATACGCAGTATTTT; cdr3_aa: CASSLARTDTQYF
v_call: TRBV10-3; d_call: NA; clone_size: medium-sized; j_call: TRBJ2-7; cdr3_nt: TGTGCCATCAGTGAGCGGCCCAAGGGCGAGCAGTACTTC; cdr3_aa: CAISERPKGEQYF
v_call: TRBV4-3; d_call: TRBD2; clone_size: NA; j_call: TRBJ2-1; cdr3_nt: TGCGCCACCAGCCAGGGGACGGGACTAGGGTCCTCCAATGAGCAGTTCTTC; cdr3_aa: CATSQGTGLGSSNEQFF
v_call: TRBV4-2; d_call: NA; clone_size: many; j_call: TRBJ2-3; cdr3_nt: TGTGCCAGCAGCCAAGATAGGGTAGCGAAGACGCAGTATTTT; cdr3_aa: CASSQDRVAKTQYF
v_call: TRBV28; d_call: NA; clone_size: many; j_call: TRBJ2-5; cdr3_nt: TGTGCCAGCAGTACTCCAATGGTTAGCCAGTACTTC; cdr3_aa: CASSTPMVSQYF
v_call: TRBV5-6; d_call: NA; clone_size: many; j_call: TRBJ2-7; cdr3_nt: TGTGCCAGCAGCTTGAGGACCTACGAGCAGTACTTC; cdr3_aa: CASSLRTYEQYF
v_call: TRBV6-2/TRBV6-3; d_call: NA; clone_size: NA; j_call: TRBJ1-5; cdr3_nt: TGTGCCAGCATTTACCGGGGGGCAAATCAGCCCCAGCATTTT; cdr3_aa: CASIYRGANQPQHF
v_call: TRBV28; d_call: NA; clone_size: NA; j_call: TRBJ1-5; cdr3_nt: TGTGCCAGCAGTACGGATCGAGGGGGATATAGCAATAAGCCCCAGCATTTT; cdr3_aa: CASSTDRGGYSNKPQHF
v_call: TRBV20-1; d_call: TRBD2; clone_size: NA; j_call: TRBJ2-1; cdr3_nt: TGCAGTGTTGCGGTCTGGGGGGGATACAATGAGCAGTTCTTC; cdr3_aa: CSVAVWGGYNEQFF
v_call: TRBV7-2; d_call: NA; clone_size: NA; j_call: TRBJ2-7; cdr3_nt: TGTTCCAGCAGCTCCTTCCAGGGGAACCACGACGAGCAGTACTTC; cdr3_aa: CSSSSFQGNHDEQYF
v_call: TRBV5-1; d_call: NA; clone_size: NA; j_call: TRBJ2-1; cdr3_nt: TGCGCCAGCCAGCAGCTTGTGGTAGACAATGAGCAGTTCTTC; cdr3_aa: CASQQLVVDNEQFF
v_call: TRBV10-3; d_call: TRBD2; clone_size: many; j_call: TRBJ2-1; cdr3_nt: TGTGCCATCAGTGCCTTAGCGGGGTACAATGAGCAGTTCTTC; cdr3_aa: CAISALAGYNEQFF
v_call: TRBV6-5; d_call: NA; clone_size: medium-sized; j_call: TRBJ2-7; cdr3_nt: TGTGCCAGCAGTTACTCTGCCCGGGGATGGAGCTACGAGCAGTACTTC; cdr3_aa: CASSYSARGWSYEQYF